The 27 T cell receptor beta chains below all came from one sample that was sequenced in a study of cytomegalovirus exposure and HLA in healthy donors. PCR used 60 Vbeta primers and 13 Jbeta primers. TCRdb's copy holds only in-frame clones and misses some; the assay was immunoSEQ multiplex PCR. The data hold some 130,000 clones, with around 80% observed a single time. The sequencing input was PBMCs. All receptors come from a man aged 40-55 years in good health and CMV-seropositive.

This sequence joins TRBV13 and TRBJ2-5; TRBD1 matches at 9 bases. The last part of the DNA fits TRBJ2-7 better; the J call may be wrong. This CDR3 is 15 amino acids long. Germline V gives CDR1 PRHDT, CDR2 FYEKMQ (reference sequence). The CDR3 here is CASSLYRGRSYEQYF. CDR3 sequence (DNA): TGTGCCAGCAGCTTATACAGGGGGCGGTCCTACGAGCAGTACTTC.

This clone was found a few times. The V and J genes are TRBV27 and TRBJ2-1; 8 nucleotides match TRBD1. CDR1 MNHEY and CDR2 SMNVEV come from the germline V gene (reference sequence). This CDR3 spans 17 amino acids. Trimming took 5 bases from V and 4 from J; bases not matched to a gene: 13. This chain's CDR3 is CASSLQGAGLLYNEQFF. DNA for the CDR3: TGTGCCAGCAGTCTCCAGGGGGCGGGCTTATTATACAATGAGCAGTTCTTC.

The chain links TRBV18 to TRBJ2-5; 7 bases agree with TRBD1. Germline V gives CDR1 KGHSH, CDR2 LQKENI. J was trimmed by 1 base and V by 3 bases; bases with no gene match: 5. The CDR3 is 15 amino acids. This CDR3 is CASSPPTGSQETQYF. Here the CDR3 DNA reads TGTGCCAGCTCACCCCCGACAGGGAGCCAAGAGACCCAGTACTTC.

This clone was counted only a few times. The chain uses TRBV6-5 and TRBJ2-7; maybe TRBD2 (7 bases). This CDR3 contains 14 residues. The germline CDR1 and CDR2 sequences are MNHEY and SVGAGI. V was trimmed by 2 bases and J by 6 bases, leaving 14 bases between them. As DNA, the CDR3 is TGTGCCAGCAGTTACCCCGGGGGGCCGGGCGAGCAGTACTTC. Residues: CASSYPGGPGEQYF.

This chain uses TRBV18 with TRBJ2-5, with TRBD2 identical over 8 bases. With 6 bases clipped from V and 3 bases from J, the junction kept 3 bases outside the gene matches. Germline-derived CDR1 and CDR2 are KGHSH and LQKENI. The length of the CDR3 is 13 residues. The CDR3 spells CASSSGIEETQYF. For the CDR3, the DNA is TGTGCCAGCTCTAGCGGGATTGAAGAGACCCAGTACTTC.

The chain links TRBV18 to TRBJ1-1, with 7 bases fitting TRBD1. The CDR3 covers 15 residues. Trimming took 2 bases from V and 1 from J; bases not matched to a gene: 4. Germline loops: CDR1 KGHSH, CDR2 LQKENI. CDR3 region: CASSPNQGGNTEAFF. The CDR3 DNA is TGTGCCAGCTCACCAAATCAGGGGGGGAACACTGAAGCTTTCTTT.

This chain links TRBV29-1 with TRBJ2-5; tentative D call: TRBD2 (6 bases). Germline values: CDR1 SQVTM, CDR2 ANQGSEA. V was trimmed by 0 bases and J by 1 base, leaving 18 bases between them. The CDR3 consists of 17 residues. The CDR3: CSVEDFGGRALQETQYF. The CDR3 bases are TGCAGCGTTGAAGATTTCGGGGGACGGGCACTCCAAGAGACCCAGTACTTC.

The V and J genes are TRBV7-9 and TRBJ1-5; TRBD1 matches at 7 bases. The CDR3 runs to 15 residues. In germline, CDR1 is SEHNR, CDR2 FQNEAQ (reference sequence). J gave up 7 bases and V 7 bases, and 13 bases lay outside the gene matches. CDR3 DNA: TGTGCCAGCATCCTCCTGGGACAGTGGGGGCAGCCCCAGCATTTT. It translates to CASILLGQWGQPQHF.

The genes are TRBV5-1 and TRBJ2-3; 7 nucleotides agree with TRBD2. The CDR3 totals 13 residues. Germline-derived CDR1 and CDR2 are SGHRS and YFSETQ. J gave up 6 bases and V 6 bases, and 7 bases lay outside the gene matches. CDR3 nucleotides: TGCGCCAGCAACGACTTGGGAGGGGATACGCAGTATTTT. It codes for CASNDLGGDTQYF.

This clone was seen more than once but under ten times. The CDR3 DNA follows: TGTGCCAGCAGCGACGGAGCTAACTATGGCTACACCTTC. This codes for CASSDGANYGYTF. The rearrangement links TRBV6-1 to TRBJ1-2; no reliable D call. Trimming stripped 6 bases from V and 0 bases from J, with 8 bases between. This CDR3 spans 13 amino acids. Per the germline V gene, CDR1 is MNHNS and CDR2 is SASEGT.

This chain uses TRBV2 with TRBJ1-2; TRBD1 is a possible D gene (6 bases). The CDR3 runs to 13 residues. Looked up from germline, CDR1 is SNHLY and CDR2 is FYNNEI. V lost 5 bases to trimming and J lost 7 bases, with 14 bases between them. The CDR3 reads CASSIRQVAGYTF. CDR3 nucleotide sequence: TGTGCCAGCAGTATCAGACAGGTGGCTGGCTACACCTTC.

V usage is TRBV14 and J usage is TRBJ2-7, with a weak D call TRBD2 (5 bases). Trimming removed 6 bases from V and 4 bases from J, with 10 bases in between. Per germline, CDR1 SGHDN and CDR2 FVKESK. CDR3 length: 12 residues. CDR3 sequence reads: CASSQRRYEQYF. As DNA, the CDR3 is TGTGCCAGCAGTCAACGGAGGTACGAGCAGTACTTC.

As concerns this clone: Other DNA variants within this sample encode the same CDR3. This sequence joins TRBV2 and TRBJ2-1; D may be TRBD2 (5 bases). The CDR3 extends over 11 amino acids. The V and J ends lost 7 bases and 15 bases respectively, with 16 bases between them. Germline CDR1 is SNHLY and CDR2 is FYNNEI. The CDR3 sequence is CASTEGLGLFF. CDR3 DNA sequence: TGTGCCAGCACCGAGGGCCTAGGTTTGTTCTTC.

The J gene is TRBJ2-7, the V gene TRBV11-2; TRBD2 agrees at 8 bases. CDR3 length: 14 amino acids. Germline-derived CDR1 and CDR2 are SGHAT and FQNNGV. Trimming cost V 5 bases and J 4 bases; bases outside gene matches: 7. CDR3 region: CASSPYRGGYEQYF. In DNA form, the CDR3 reads TGTGCCAGCAGCCCTTACCGGGGGGGGTACGAGCAGTACTTC.

This sequence joins TRBV4-1 and TRBJ2-3; 8 positions agree with TRBD2. The CDR3 is 17 amino acids. J lost 1 base, V lost 8 bases, and 14 bases had no gene match. The germline CDR1 and CDR2 sequences are MGHRA and YSYEKL. This chain's CDR3 is CASRTRGTRLGTDTQYF. The CDR3 DNA is TGCGCCAGCCGGACCCGGGGGACTAGACTAGGCACAGATACGCAGTATTTT.

The CDR3 sequence is CSGSQGSEGYTF. CDR3 nucleotides: TGCAGCGGGAGTCAGGGCTCGGAGGGCTACACCTTC. The chain joins TRBV29-1 to TRBJ1-2; D might be TRBD1 (5 bases). Germline V lookup: CDR1 SQVTM, CDR2 ANQGSEA. The CDR3 loop spans 12 amino acids. Deletions cut 7 bases from V and 8 bases from J, with 17 bases between.

The rearrangement links TRBV2 to TRBJ2-7, with D maybe TRBD2 (6 bases). Trimming removed 2 bases at V and 5 bases at J, with 16 bases between. This CDR3 is built from 15 residues. The germline gives CDR1 SNHLY, CDR2 FYNNEI. The CDR3 is CASSELTSVTHEQYF. CDR3 bases: TGTGCCAGCAGTGAATTGACTAGTGTTACCCACGAGCAGTACTTC.

This chain links TRBV7-8 with TRBJ2-5; D possibly corresponds to TRBD1 (6 bases). CDR1 and CDR2 (germline): SGHVS, FQNEAQ. This CDR3 region has 16 residues. The V end lost 1 base, the J end lost 7 bases, and 19 bases lay between the germline ends. CDR3 in amino acids: CASSLGDDRPRGTQYF. DNA of the CDR3: TGTGCCAGCAGCTTAGGGGATGACAGGCCGAGGGGGACCCAGTACTTC.

In the case of this clone: The same CDR3 also results from other DNA sequences found in this sample. The genes are TRBV5-1 and TRBJ2-5, with D uncertain. V gave up 0 bases and J gave up 2 bases, with 5 bases separating them. The length of the CDR3 is 13 residues. Germline V CDR1 and CDR2: SGHRS, YFSETQ. Here the CDR3 DNA reads TGCGCCAGCAGCTTGGGGCAGCAAGAGACCCAGTACTTC. Protein sequence: CASSLGQQETQYF. Variable domain in full (rest from reference TRBV5-1 and TRBJ2-5): KAGVTQTPRYLIKTRGQQVTLSCSPISGHRSVSWYQQTPGQGLQFLFEYFSETQRNKGNFPGRFSGRQFSNSRSEMNVSTLELGDSALYLCASSLGQQETQYFGPGTRLLVL.

V usage is TRBV6-1 and J usage is TRBJ1-5, with D tentatively TRBD1 (6 bases). Per germline, CDR1 MNHNS and CDR2 SASEGT. V was clipped by 3 bases and J by 0 bases, with 12 bases between them. The CDR3 runs 16 residues. The DNA for the CDR3 is TGTGCCAGCAGTGACCTGACAGGTCTTAGCAATCAGCCCCAGCATTTT. Its protein is CASSDLTGLSNQPQHF.

This clone was recorded a few times. The chain is built from TRBV10-1 and TRBJ1-5; no clear D. V lost 6 bases and J lost 0, with 15 bases in between. Germline V gene data show CDR1 as WNHNN and CDR2 as SYGVQD (reference sequence). The CDR3 extends over 16 amino acids. In DNA, the CDR3 is TGCGCCAGCAGCCCCGGGAGTACCAGTAGCAATCAGCCCCAGCATTTT. Its translation: CASSPGSTSSNQPQHF.

V usage is TRBV15 and J usage is TRBJ2-3; TRBD2 might be the D (6 bases). The V gene's germline CDR1 is LNHNV and CDR2 YYDKDF (reference sequence). Between the trimmed V and J ends, which lost 0 bases and 0 bases, there was a span of 13 bases. There are 17 residues in the CDR3. This chain's CDR3 is CATSRDLGGASTDTQYF. CDR3 sequence (DNA): TGTGCCACCAGCAGAGATCTGGGGGGAGCTAGCACAGATACGCAGTATTTT.

The chain uses TRBV28 and TRBJ1-5; weak D call: TRBD1 (6 bases). The CDR3 contains 14 residues. Germline V gene sequence: CDR1 MDHEN, CDR2 SYDVKM. V lost 6 bases to trimming and J lost 6 bases, with 15 bases between them. The CDR3 is CASSLGGASQPQHF. The CDR3 DNA is TGTGCCAGCAGCCTGGGGGGGGCGAGTCAGCCCCAGCATTTT.

In its sample, this clone was seen a few times. CDR3 amino acids: CASSGQGASEAFF. The CDR3 DNA sequence: TGCGCCAGCAGTGGACAGGGGGCCTCTGAAGCTTTCTTT. V is TRBV10-1 and J is TRBJ1-1; 10 nucleotides match TRBD1. The CDR3 consists of 13 residues. CDR1 and CDR2 (germline): WNHNN, SYGVQD (reference sequence). V shed 4 bases, J shed 6 bases, and the junction held 2 bases outside the gene matches.

This clone was observed a few times. J is TRBJ2-7 and V is TRBV23-1; tentatively, D is TRBD2 (6 bases). TRBV23-1 is known as an ORF, though its function is uncertain. This CDR3 has 14 residues. V was pared by 2 bases and J by 7 bases, with 15 bases between. CDR3 sequence: CASSQQAEGREQYF. Here the CDR3 DNA reads TGCGCCAGCAGTCAACAGGCGGAGGGTCGGGAGCAGTACTTC.

The rearrangement joins TRBV10-3 to TRBJ1-1, with a possible D match to TRBD1 (6 bases). This CDR3 spans 14 amino acids. V shed 4 bases and J shed 3 bases, with 12 bases lying between them. Looked up from germline, CDR1 is ENHRY and CDR2 is SYGVKD. CDR3 DNA: TGTGCCATCAGTGTTCAGGGGCTGGACACTGAAGCTTTCTTT. Translated: CAISVQGLDTEAFF.

This clone was observed a single time. This chain uses TRBV2 with TRBJ2-1, with D hard to call. This CDR3 is 15 amino acids long. Germline CDR1 reads SNHLY; CDR2 reads FYNNEI. Trimming shortened V by 7 bases and J by 9 bases, and 22 bases separated the two germline ends. CDR3 residues: CASTFRGLSDGEQFF. The CDR3 DNA reads as TGTGCCAGCACTTTCCGTGGGCTCTCCGATGGTGAGCAGTTCTTC.